The 18 T cell receptor beta chains below come from one sample, sequenced in a study of identical twins. TCRdb recomputed calls from the 5' RACE reads with MiXCR, one row per CDR3 protein. The table lists 450,000 or so distinct CDR3 sequences, around 24% of them singletons. The data also belong to a second study, concerning T cells expressing NK-cell markers.

Sequencing was performed on CD4+ T cells sorted from blood. The receptors stem from a woman under 30 in good health.

The table lists this clonotype with a few counts. The chain recombines TRBV5-1 with TRBJ2-1; TRBD1 matches 7 bases. CDR1 and CDR2 from the germline V gene are SGHRS and YFSETQ. The CDR3 runs to 14 residues. V trimming: 2 bases; J trimming: 9 bases; junction bases outside the gene matches: 8. The CDR3 bases are TGCGCCAGCAGCTTCGGAGGATCAGGGGGTGAGCAGTTCTTC. It translates to CASSFGGSGGEQFF. The whole variable domain, filled in from reference TRBV5-1 and TRBJ2-1, reads KAGVTQTPRYLIKTRGQQVTLSCSPISGHRSVSWYQQTPGQGLQFLFEYFSETQRNKGNFPGRFSGRQFSNSRSEMNVSTLELGDSALYLCASSFGGSGGEQFFGPGTRLTVL.

This clonotype was counted at least ten times. The chain employs TRBV20-1 and TRBJ2-1; D is uncertain. Trimming pared 3 bases from V and 10 bases from J, leaving 10 bases between. This CDR3 region has 11 residues. Per germline, CDR1 DFQATT and CDR2 SNEGSKA (reference sequence). For the CDR3, the DNA is TGCAGTGCTAGTACGGCCATCGAGCAGTTCTTC. This encodes CSASTAIEQFF.

V is TRBV11-2 and J is TRBJ2-1; TRBD2 agrees at 7 bases. Unmatched junction bases numbered 6, after V lost 1 base and J lost 6 bases. This CDR3 contains 15 residues. Germline V gene sequence: CDR1 SGHAT, CDR2 FQNNGV. CDR3 sequence reads: CASSLVAGDPNEQFF. CDR3 nucleotides: TGTGCCAGCAGCTTAGTCGCGGGAGATCCCAATGAGCAGTTCTTC.

The table lists this clonotype with a few counts. This sequence joins TRBV12-3 or TRBV12-4 and TRBJ2-1; 9 nucleotides align to TRBD2. The CDR3 sequence is 16 residues long. V lost 4 bases to trimming and J lost 2 bases; unmatched junction nucleotides: 6. Here the CDR3 DNA reads TGTGCCAGCAGTTCGAGCGGGGGGCGAGCCTACAATGAGCAGTTCTTC. Protein: CASSSSGGRAYNEQFF.

V and J are TRBV4-2 and TRBJ2-3; 7 positions agree with TRBD2. Germline assignment: CDR1 LGHNA and CDR2 YNFKEQ. The J segment lost 5 bases and the V segment lost 4 bases, leaving 12 bases of the junction unmatched. The CDR3 is 16 amino acids. Written as DNA, the CDR3 is TGTGCCAGCAGCCTAAACTGGGGGGGGGGAAAAGATACGCAGTATTTT. Protein sequence: CASSLNWGGGKDTQYF.

This clonotype has just a few counts. The chain combines TRBV5-6 with TRBJ2-1, with 8 bases lining up with TRBD2. This CDR3 comprises 15 residues. Germline-derived CDR1 and CDR2 are SGHDT and YYEEEE. V dropped 5 bases and J dropped 3; count of bases not matched to a gene: 7. In nucleotides, the CDR3 is TGTGCCAGCAGTCTACGGGGGGGCGGCTACAATGAGCAGTTCTTC. Translating gives CASSLRGGGYNEQFF.

The CDR3 reads CASSLEGGAHEQYF. DNA for the CDR3: TGCGCCAGCAGCTTGGAGGGAGGGGCCCACGAGCAGTACTTC. The chain is built from TRBV5-1 and TRBJ2-7, with 7 positions matching TRBD2. The length of the CDR3 is 14 residues. J lost 5 bases, V lost 0 bases, and 5 bases had no gene match. CDR1 is SGHRS and CDR2 is YFSETQ in the germline V gene.

The table lists this clonotype with a few counts. This rearrangement joins TRBV5-1 to TRBJ2-1; TRBD2 matches at 10 bases. Germline loops: CDR1 SGHRS, CDR2 YFSETQ. The V gene end was trimmed by 1 base and the J gene end by 9 bases; junction bases not matched to a gene: 10. CDR3 length: 16 amino acids. In DNA form, the CDR3 reads TGCGCCAGCAGCTTGATCCCAGCGGGGGGGCTTAGTGAGCAGTTCTTC. It yields the protein CASSLIPAGGLSEQFF.

The chain couples TRBV4-2 to TRBJ2-3; tentative D call: TRBD2 (5 bases). V was trimmed by 1 base and J by 1 base, leaving 12 bases between them. Germline lookup yields CDR1 LGHNA and CDR2 YNFKEQ. This CDR3 is 16 amino acids long. The CDR3 region is CASSQGIGIGTDTQYF. The DNA of the CDR3 is TGTGCCAGCAGCCAAGGCATCGGGATCGGCACAGATACGCAGTATTTT.

This clonotype was counted once. The chain combines TRBV12-3 or TRBV12-4 with TRBJ2-1, with TRBD2 matching 8 bases. The CDR3 length is 14 residues. The V gene end was trimmed by 7 bases and the J gene end by 8 bases; junction bases not matched to a gene: 10. Written as DNA, the CDR3 is TGTGCCAGCACCAAGCGGGGGAATGGCGATGAGCAGTTCTTC. Its translation is CASTKRGNGDEQFF.

The chain employs TRBV5-1 and TRBJ2-3; 7 bases are a match to TRBD1. This CDR3 is 13 amino acids long. The trim removed 5 bases at V and 2 bases at J, leaving 2 bases unmatched. Germline V gene sequence: CDR1 SGHRS, CDR2 YFSETQ. In DNA, the CDR3 is TGCGCCAGCAGGGGACAGCCCACAGATACGCAGTATTTT. Its protein is CASRGQPTDTQYF.

This chain links TRBV7-9 with TRBJ1-2; 7 bases line up with TRBD1. CDR3 length: 17 amino acids. V gave up 6 bases and J gave up 3 bases; unmatched junction bases: 16. Germline V gene lookup returns CDR1 SEHNR and CDR2 FQNEAQ (reference sequence). The CDR3 DNA reads as TGTGCCAGCAGACCGATCGCACAGGGGAACCTCCACTATGGCTACACCTTC. Encoded protein: CASRPIAQGNLHYGYTF.

The chain joins TRBV4-3 to TRBJ2-3; no definite D call. V was clipped by 0 bases and J by 0 bases, with 13 bases between them. This CDR3 has 17 residues. Per germline, CDR1 LGHNA and CDR2 YSLEER. CDR3 sequence: CASSQDFGGYSTDTQYF. CDR3 coding DNA: TGCGCCAGCAGCCAAGATTTTGGCGGATATAGCACAGATACGCAGTATTTT.

This chain links TRBV18 with TRBJ2-1; a weak D match, TRBD2 (6 bases). The CDR3 is 14 amino acids. Germline V gene data show CDR1 as KGHSH and CDR2 as LQKENI. V was shortened by 4 bases and J by 10 bases, with 17 bases between the two germline ends. CDR3: CASSQWDSQGEQFF. As DNA, the CDR3 is TGTGCCAGCTCACAATGGGACTCCCAAGGGGAGCAGTTCTTC.

The V call is TRBV5-1, the J call TRBJ2-1; TRBD2 matches 10 bases. With 4 bases clipped from V and 5 bases from J, the junction kept 3 bases outside the gene matches. The CDR3 contains 14 residues. The germline V gene encodes CDR1 SGHRS and CDR2 YFSETQ. The CDR3 reads CASSQRGGNNEQFF. In DNA, the CDR3 is TGCGCCAGCAGCCAGCGGGGGGGCAACAATGAGCAGTTCTTC. Using reference TRBV5-1 and TRBJ2-1 for the parts outside the CDR3, the full variable domain is KAGVTQTPRYLIKTRGQQVTLSCSPISGHRSVSWYQQTPGQGLQFLFEYFSETQRNKGNFPGRFSGRQFSNSRSEMNVSTLELGDSALYLCASSQRGGNNEQFFGPGTRLTVL.

This clonotype has only a few counts. This chain links TRBV10-3 with TRBJ2-1; maybe TRBD1 (5 bases). The CDR3 totals 13 residues. Germline CDR1 is ENHRY and CDR2 is SYGVKD. V lost 2 bases, J lost 8 bases, and 10 bases lay in between. The DNA for the CDR3 is TGTGCCATCAGTGAGACCGGCAGGGATGAGCAGTTCTTC. Protein product: CAISETGRDEQFF.

The V call is TRBV7-8, the J call TRBJ1-1; D remains unclear. Germline CDR1 and CDR2: SGHVS and FQNEAQ. V lost 5 bases and J 0 bases, leaving 19 bases between the germline ends. The CDR3 extends over 17 amino acids. The CDR3 sequence is CASSHIKAVTMNTEAFF. The DNA of the CDR3 is TGTGCCAGCAGCCATATCAAGGCAGTGACCATGAACACTGAAGCTTTCTTT.

In DNA form, the CDR3 reads TGTGCCAGCAGTCACCGGGACAGGGCGGGCAATGAGCAGTTCTTC. Translation gives CASSHRDRAGNEQFF. The genes are TRBV6-5 and TRBJ2-1; 9 nucleotides match TRBD1. After removal of 5 bases from V and 6 bases from J, the junction contained 8 bases not matched to a gene. Germline values: CDR1 MNHEY, CDR2 SVGAGI. The CDR3 loop spans 15 amino acids.